The T cell receptor (beta chain) under discussion was sequenced for a study of blood T cell repertoires in COVID-19. Source study methods: Amplification with reference gene primers provided the estimates of nucleated cell counts. Clones were read by immunoSEQ multiplex PCR, and TCRdb kept only the in-frame ones, dropping some. V and J calls and clone size are given by that table; D and trimming were obtained from the DNA. The table records approximately 210,000 clones, 82% of them present only once. Trimming cost V 0 bases and J 0 bases; bases outside gene matches: 6. CDR1 SGHRS and CDR2 YFSETQ come from the germline V gene. This CDR3 has 19 residues.

The sample consisted of peripheral blood. The origin of this receptor is a woman between 40 and 50 years old with acute or convalescent COVID-19. The chain uses TRBV5-1 and TRBJ2-6, with TRBD1 matching 10 bases. The CDR3 here is CASSLGLTGGPSGANVLTF. CDR3 in DNA: TGCGCCAGCAGCTTGGGGTTGACAGGGGGCCCCTCTGGGGCCAACGTCCTGACTTTC.